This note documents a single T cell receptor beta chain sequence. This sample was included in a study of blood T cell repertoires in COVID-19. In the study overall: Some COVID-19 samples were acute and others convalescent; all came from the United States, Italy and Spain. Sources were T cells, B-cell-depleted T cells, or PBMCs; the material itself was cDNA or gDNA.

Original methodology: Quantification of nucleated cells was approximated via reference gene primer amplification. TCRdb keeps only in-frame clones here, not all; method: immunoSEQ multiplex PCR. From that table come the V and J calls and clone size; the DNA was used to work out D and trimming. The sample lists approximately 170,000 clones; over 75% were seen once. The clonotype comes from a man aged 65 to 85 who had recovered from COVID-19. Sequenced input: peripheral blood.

The CDR3 region has the DNA TGTGCCAGCAGCTTGTCTACAGGGGACACCGGGGAGCTGTTTTTT. Translating gives CASSLSTGDTGELFF. This chain joins TRBV5-5 and TRBJ2-2; 7 nucleotides match TRBD1. The junction had 3 bases not matched to a gene; V was cut back by 1 base and J by 3 bases. This CDR3 has 15 residues. Germline V gene data show CDR1 as SGHKS and CDR2 as YYEKEE (reference sequence).